Each of the 24 T cell receptor beta chains below was sequenced from the same sample in a study of cytomegalovirus exposure and HLA in healthy donors. Use of 60 Vbeta and 13 Jbeta primers characterized the PCR. Repertoires were generated with immunoSEQ multiplex PCR, while TCRdb's copy carries only in-frame clones and drops some. The sample includes about 210,000 clones. The source material was PBMCs. The source of these receptors is a woman in her thirties in good health and CMV-seropositive.

The V gene is TRBV7-2, the J gene TRBJ1-2, with 7 bases fitting TRBD1. The CDR3 runs 13 residues. J lost 8 bases, V lost 1 base, and 4 bases had no gene match. In germline, CDR1 is SGHTA, CDR2 FQGNSA. The CDR3 loop is CASSLVQGSGYTF. CDR3 sequence (DNA): TGTGCCAGCAGCTTAGTACAGGGGAGCGGCTACACCTTC.

The CDR3 loop is CASSGLAGGRDEQFF. The CDR3 DNA sequence: TGCGCCAGCAGCGGACTAGCGGGAGGTAGGGATGAGCAGTTCTTC. This rearrangement joins TRBV4-3 to TRBJ2-1, with 14 bases that match TRBD2. V trimming: 5 bases; J trimming: 8 bases; junction bases outside the gene matches: 5. Germline-derived CDR1 and CDR2 are LGHNA and YSLEER. The CDR3 consists of 15 residues.

The chain carries TRBV10-3 and TRBJ1-5; no reliable D call. The germline gives CDR1 ENHRY, CDR2 SYGVKD. CDR3 length: 14 residues. Trimming cost V 6 bases and J 4 bases, with 13 bases left between them. CDR3 residues: CAIRGPSLNQPQHF. The CDR3 nucleotides are TGTGCCATCAGGGGCCCTTCTCTAAATCAGCCCCAGCATTTT.

The CDR3 DNA reads as TGTGCCAGCAGTTTCTACAGCACCTACAATGAGCAGTTCTTC. Its translation: CASSFYSTYNEQFF. The chain has TRBV6-6 and TRBJ2-1, with no clear D. The CDR3 consists of 14 residues. The V and J ends lost 4 bases and 2 bases respectively, with 9 bases between them. Germline-derived CDR1 and CDR2 are MNHNY and SVGAGI (reference sequence).

This rearrangement joins TRBV19 to TRBJ2-1; no definite D call. The CDR3 consists of 15 residues. Trimming shortened V by 1 base and J by 0 bases, and 7 bases separated the two germline ends. Germline V gene lookup returns CDR1 LNHDA and CDR2 SQIVND (reference sequence). The chain's CDR3 is CASSIARSSYNEQFF. The DNA for the CDR3 is TGTGCCAGTAGTATAGCGCGGAGCTCCTACAATGAGCAGTTCTTC.

V usage is TRBV19 and J usage is TRBJ2-7, with 8 bases that match TRBD2. J gave up 2 bases and V 5 bases, and 8 bases lay outside the gene matches. Germline V gene sequence: CDR1 LNHDA, CDR2 SQIVND (reference sequence). This CDR3 comprises 15 residues. CDR3 sequence reads: CASSESGLGTYEQYF. The CDR3 nucleotides are TGTGCCAGTAGTGAATCGGGACTAGGAACCTACGAGCAGTACTTC.

For the CDR3, the DNA is TGTGCCAGCAGCCGACAGGAGCAAGAGACCCAGTACTTC. Protein sequence: CASSRQEQETQYF. V usage is TRBV6-4 and J usage is TRBJ2-5, with D maybe TRBD1 (6 bases). The germline gives CDR1 MRHNA, CDR2 SNTAGT. This CDR3 has 13 amino acids. Between the trimmed V and J ends, which lost 6 bases and 2 bases, there was a span of 10 bases.

This chain uses TRBV7-9 with TRBJ2-2, with D possibly being TRBD1 (5 bases). Trimming stripped 1 base from V and 4 bases from J, with 10 bases between. CDR1 is SEHNR, CDR2 FQNEAQ, per germline (reference sequence). The CDR3 loop spans 15 amino acids. The CDR3 DNA reads TGTGCCAGCAGCTTAGACAGTCAGGGCACCGGGGAGCTGTTTTTT. Protein: CASSLDSQGTGELFF.

The chain recombines TRBV5-1 with TRBJ2-7; TRBD1 matches at 7 bases. Losses at the gene ends were 4 bases for V and 3 bases for J; bases not matched to a gene: 13. The germline V gene encodes CDR1 SGHRS and CDR2 YFSETQ. The CDR3 runs 16 residues. The CDR3: CASSRPNRDRNYEQYF. The CDR3, as DNA: TGCGCCAGCAGCCGACCAAACCGGGACAGAAACTACGAGCAGTACTTC.

V and J are TRBV7-9 and TRBJ2-1; D remains ambiguous. The CDR3 runs to 14 residues. CDR1 and CDR2 (germline): SEHNR, FQNEAQ (reference sequence). The V end was cut by 4 bases, the J end by 4 bases, with 11 bases between. DNA of the CDR3: TGTGCCAGCAGCTCCCAGACGACATACAATGAGCAGTTCTTC. This gives the protein CASSSQTTYNEQFF.

The genes are TRBV6-5 and TRBJ1-2; 7 bases fit TRBD1. CDR1 and CDR2 from the germline V gene are MNHEY and SVGAGI. The CDR3 is made up of 14 amino acids. V shed 6 bases, J shed 8 bases, and the junction held 12 bases outside the gene matches. The CDR3 is CASRGHGQAKGYTF. The DNA for the CDR3 is TGTGCCAGCAGGGGCCACGGACAGGCCAAGGGCTACACCTTC.

This chain uses TRBV19 with TRBJ2-2, with 7 bases identical to TRBD1. Germline CDR1 is LNHDA and CDR2 is SQIVND (reference sequence). The junction had 12 bases not matched to a gene; V was cut back by 6 bases and J by 5 bases. The CDR3 spans 16 residues. For the CDR3, the DNA is TGTGCCAGTAGGGTAGTTCGGGACAGTCATACCGGGGAGCTGTTTTTT. Amino acids: CASRVVRDSHTGELFF. The full variable domain, rest sourced from reference TRBV19 and TRBJ2-2, is DGGITQSPKYLFRKEGQNVTLSCEQNLNHDAMYWYRQDPGQGLRLIYYSQIVNDFQKGDIAEGYSVSREKKESFPLTVTSAQKNPTAFYLCASRVVRDSHTGELFFGEGSRLTVL.

CDR3: CATSQGGQGSTEAFF. In nucleotides, the CDR3 is TGTGCCACCAGCCAAGGGGGACAGGGTAGTACTGAAGCTTTCTTT. The chain combines TRBV15 with TRBJ1-1; 9 bases are shared with TRBD1. In germline, CDR1 is LNHNV, CDR2 YYDKDF (reference sequence). There are 15 residues in the CDR3. Trimming at V came to 5 bases and at J to 5 bases, leaving 9 bases not matched to a gene.

This chain uses TRBV4-1 with TRBJ1-4, with TRBD1 identical over 11 bases. The CDR3 is 15 amino acids. Germline V CDR1 and CDR2: MGHRA, YSYEKL. J gave up 6 bases and V 4 bases, and 4 bases lay outside the gene matches. The CDR3 nucleotides read TGCGCCAGCAGCCCCTGGGGACAGGGGGATGAAAAACTGTTTTTT. The encoded protein is CASSPWGQGDEKLFF.

The V gene is TRBV7-2, the J gene TRBJ2-7; 7 bases match TRBD1. This CDR3 has 15 residues. The V gene end was trimmed by 5 bases and the J gene end by 1 base; junction bases not matched to a gene: 8. Germline V gene data show CDR1 as SGHTA and CDR2 as FQGNSA. DNA for the CDR3: TGTGCCAGCAGCCCAAGGGACAGACTGTCCTACGAGCAGTACTTC. Amino acid sequence: CASSPRDRLSYEQYF.

The chain uses TRBV29-1 and TRBJ2-5; 11 bases agree with TRBD2. Losses at the gene ends were 4 bases for V and 5 bases for J; bases not matched to a gene: 6. Germline V gene data show CDR1 as SQVTM and CDR2 as ANQGSEA. The CDR3 runs 14 residues. The CDR3 loop reads CSVVTSGRTETQYF. The CDR3, as DNA: TGCAGCGTTGTTACTAGCGGGAGAACGGAGACCCAGTACTTC.

The chain links TRBV7-6 to TRBJ2-1; D not certain. V was cut by 1 base and J by 5 bases, with 12 bases left in between. Per germline, CDR1 SGHVS and CDR2 FNYEAQ. The CDR3 sequence is 15 residues long. The CDR3 loop reads CASSLGADINNEQFF. Here the CDR3 DNA reads TGTGCCAGCAGCTTAGGAGCCGATATAAACAATGAGCAGTTCTTC.

The rearrangement links TRBV6-5 to TRBJ2-7, with D perhaps matching TRBD2 (5 bases). The CDR3 runs to 15 residues. The V and J ends lost 0 bases and 2 bases respectively, with 11 bases between them. Germline values: CDR1 MNHEY, CDR2 SVGAGI. The CDR3 loop is CASSYSTGNTYEQYF. The DNA of the CDR3 is TGTGCCAGCAGTTACTCGACGGGGAATACCTACGAGCAGTACTTC.

This chain joins TRBV7-7 and TRBJ2-1, with TRBD2 identical over 12 bases. Trimming took 5 bases from V and 6 from J; bases not matched to a gene: 5. Germline loops: CDR1 SSHAT, CDR2 FNYEAQ (reference sequence). This CDR3 region has 15 residues. The CDR3: CASSRGLAGTNEQFF. For the CDR3, the DNA is TGTGCCAGCAGCCGTGGACTAGCGGGGACCAATGAGCAGTTCTTC. The whole variable domain, filled in from reference TRBV7-7 and TRBJ2-1, reads GAGVSQSPRYKVTKRGQDVTLRCDPISSHATLYWYQQALGQGPEFLTYFNYEAQPDKSGLPSDRFSAERPEGSISTLTIQRTEQRDSAMYRCASSRGLAGTNEQFFGPGTRLTVL.

The rearrangement links TRBV6-5 to TRBJ1-1; D gene uncertain. Trimming took off 0 bases at V and 1 base at J, with 9 bases between the two ends. This CDR3 has 15 residues. From germline, CDR1 is MNHEY and CDR2 SVGAGI. CDR3 bases: TGTGCCAGCAGTTACTCGATCCTACCGAACACTGAAGCTTTCTTT. This translates into CASSYSILPNTEAFF.

The chain has TRBV2 and TRBJ1-2, with 7 positions matching TRBD1. V trimming: 6 bases; J trimming: 4 bases; junction bases outside the gene matches: 5. CDR1 and CDR2 from the germline V gene are SNHLY and FYNNEI. The CDR3 covers 13 residues. The CDR3 loop is CASRTTGRYGYTF. The CDR3 DNA reads TGTGCCAGCAGGACGACAGGGCGCTATGGCTACACCTTC.

The V call is TRBV19, the J call TRBJ1-5; the D gene is possibly TRBD1 (5 bases). Germline-derived CDR1 and CDR2 are LNHDA and SQIVND (reference sequence). The germline V and J ends were trimmed by 10 bases and 7 bases, with 23 bases remaining between them. The length of the CDR3 is 15 residues. DNA of the CDR3: TGTGCCACCGGAGGAGGGACCGCGGGTCGCCAGCCCCAGCATTTT. Translated, it gives CATGGGTAGRQPQHF.

The chain uses TRBV4-1 and TRBJ1-6; 7 nucleotides align to TRBD1. Trimming removed 5 bases from V and 13 bases from J; junction bases left unmatched: 17. This CDR3 spans 16 amino acids. Germline V gene data show CDR1 as MGHRA and CDR2 as YSYEKL. The CDR3 DNA is TGCGCCAGCAGCGCAACCGGACAGGTTCCAAGTCTGCCCCTCCACTTT. It codes for CASSATGQVPSLPLHF.

This chain uses TRBV18 with TRBJ1-1, with TRBD1 matching over 7 bases. With 6 bases clipped from V and 7 bases from J, the junction kept 14 bases outside the gene matches. Germline V CDR1 and CDR2: KGHSH, LQKENI. This CDR3 contains 15 residues. The CDR3 protein is CASSPTTGRFGEAFF. DNA of the CDR3: TGTGCCAGCTCTCCCACGACAGGGAGATTTGGTGAAGCTTTCTTT.